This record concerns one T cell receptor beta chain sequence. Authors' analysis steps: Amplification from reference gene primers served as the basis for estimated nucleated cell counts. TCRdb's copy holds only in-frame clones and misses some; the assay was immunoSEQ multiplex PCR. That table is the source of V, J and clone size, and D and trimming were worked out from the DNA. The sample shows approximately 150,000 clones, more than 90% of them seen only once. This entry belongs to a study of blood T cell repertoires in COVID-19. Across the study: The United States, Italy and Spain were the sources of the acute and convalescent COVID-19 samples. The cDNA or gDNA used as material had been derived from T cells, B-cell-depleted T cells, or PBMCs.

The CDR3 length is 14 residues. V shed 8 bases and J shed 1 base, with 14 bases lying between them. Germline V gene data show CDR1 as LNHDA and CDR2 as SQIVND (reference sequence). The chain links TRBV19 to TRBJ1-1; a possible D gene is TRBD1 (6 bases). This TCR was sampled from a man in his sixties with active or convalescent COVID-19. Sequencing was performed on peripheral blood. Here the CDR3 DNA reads TGTGCCAGTTACATGGACAGAACGAACACTGAAGCTTTCTTT. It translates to CASYMDRTNTEAFF.